The 10 T cell receptor beta chains given below trace back to one sample, sequenced in a study of vaccination effects on CD4 cells after COVID-19. Viral peptide pool expansion of antigen-specific CD4+ T cells preceded sequencing in the ViraFEST assay. With more than 9 days of culture completed, CD4+ T cells were isolated. Participants were given two doses of BNT162b2 or mRNA-1273 vaccine. These receptors' targets are unknown. Some clones are missing from TCRdb's copy, which holds only in-frame ones; the method was immunoSEQ multiplex PCR. The sample lists roughly 24,000 clones, over 75% seen once, with approximately 23% in the top ten. The input for sequencing was CD4+ T cells from PBMCs cultured with HCoV-NL63 spike peptides, taken after COVID-19 vaccination. The receptors come from a human donor who received a COVID-19 vaccine.

The chain couples TRBV21-1 to TRBJ2-7; the tabulated D call, TRBD1, remains unverified against the DNA. TRBV21-1 is deemed a pseudogene. The CDR3 has 17 residues. DNA of the CDR3: TGTGCCAGCAGCAAACCCCCCCGGGCCAGGGGGCCCTGGGAGCAGTACTTC. Translated: CASSKPPRARGPWEQYF.

The chain is built from TRBV20-1 and TRBJ2-3; D possibly corresponds to TRBD1 (6 bases). The CDR3 extends over 13 amino acids. The germline V gene has CDR1 DFQATT and CDR2 SNEGSKA (reference sequence). The V end was cut by 3 bases, the J end by 0 bases, with 7 bases between. As DNA, the CDR3 is TGCAGTGCTAGTCAGGGGAGCACAGATACGCAGTATTTT. Its translation is CSASQGSTDTQYF.

This rearrangement joins TRBV28 to TRBJ1-2; D may be TRBD1 (5 bases). The CDR3 has 13 amino acids. Germline CDR1 and CDR2: MDHEN and SYDVKM. V was clipped by 3 bases and J by 8 bases, with 13 bases between them. This chain's CDR3 is CASSLGPEVGYTF. Written as DNA, the CDR3 is TGTGCCAGCAGTTTGGGGCCGGAGGTCGGCTACACCTTC.

This chain connects TRBV20-1 to TRBJ2-7; D may be TRBD2 (6 bases). V gave up 3 bases and J gave up 7 bases, with 19 bases separating them. The CDR3 extends over 14 amino acids. Germline-derived CDR1 and CDR2 are DFQATT and SNEGSKA (reference sequence). CDR3 protein: CSASSDGGMGEQYF. Here the CDR3 DNA reads TGCAGTGCTAGTTCAGACGGGGGAATGGGGGAGCAGTACTTC.

V is TRBV7-9 and J is TRBJ2-1; 8 bases line up with TRBD1. With V trimmed by 5 bases and J by 4 bases, 7 bases remained unmatched. CDR3 length: 15 residues. CDR1 SEHNR and CDR2 FQNEAQ come from the germline V gene (reference sequence). The CDR3: CASSTQGARYNEQFF. CDR3 DNA: TGTGCCAGCAGCACGCAGGGGGCGAGATACAATGAGCAGTTCTTC.

The rearrangement links TRBV6-1 to TRBJ1-4; D remains ambiguous. V lost 1 base, J lost 8 bases, and 11 bases lay in between. This CDR3 comprises 14 residues. The germline CDR1 and CDR2 sequences are MNHNS and SASEGT. The DNA of the CDR3 is TGTGCCAGCAGTGAAGGAGACTCTAGGGAAAAACTGTTTTTT. Residues: CASSEGDSREKLFF.

The genes are TRBV27 and TRBJ2-1, with 14 positions matching TRBD2. Germline assignment: CDR1 MNHEY and CDR2 SMNVEV (reference sequence). V shed 0 bases and J 15 bases; nucleotides not matched to a gene: 7. This CDR3 has 15 residues. CDR3 protein: CASSLSGLAGVSLFF. The CDR3 DNA follows: TGTGCCAGCAGTTTATCGGGACTAGCGGGAGTGTCCCTGTTCTTC.

This chain's CDR3 is CATSDPSAIVDTQYF. The CDR3 coding sequence is TGTGCCACCAGTGATCCCTCCGCGATAGTCGATACGCAGTATTTT. The chain is built from TRBV24-1 and TRBJ2-3, with unresolved D. This CDR3 is built from 15 residues. Germline lookup yields CDR1 KGHDR and CDR2 SFDVKD. V was clipped by 3 bases and J by 6 bases, with 15 bases between them.

This clone is deemed medium-sized. The chain combines TRBV24-1 with TRBJ1-4; 9 bases fit TRBD1. Germline-derived CDR1 and CDR2 are KGHDR and SFDVKD. There are 16 residues in the CDR3. V shed 2 bases and J 6 bases; nucleotides not matched to a gene: 6. The CDR3 bases are TGTGCCACCAGTGATTCGCCGGGACAGGGAGATGAAAAACTGTTTTTT. Translation gives CATSDSPGQGDEKLFF.

In regard to this clone: One junction end does not reproduce the germline sequence, and a read error may be involved. The same CDR3 arises from other DNA sequences in this sample as well. This chain uses TRBV12-3 or TRBV12-4 with TRBJ1-2; weak D call: TRBD1 (6 bases). The CDR3 is made up of 13 amino acids. The CDR3 nucleotides are TGTGCCAGCAGCTTAGGCGGGGGCGGAGGCTACACCTTC. Protein: CASSLGGGGGYTF.